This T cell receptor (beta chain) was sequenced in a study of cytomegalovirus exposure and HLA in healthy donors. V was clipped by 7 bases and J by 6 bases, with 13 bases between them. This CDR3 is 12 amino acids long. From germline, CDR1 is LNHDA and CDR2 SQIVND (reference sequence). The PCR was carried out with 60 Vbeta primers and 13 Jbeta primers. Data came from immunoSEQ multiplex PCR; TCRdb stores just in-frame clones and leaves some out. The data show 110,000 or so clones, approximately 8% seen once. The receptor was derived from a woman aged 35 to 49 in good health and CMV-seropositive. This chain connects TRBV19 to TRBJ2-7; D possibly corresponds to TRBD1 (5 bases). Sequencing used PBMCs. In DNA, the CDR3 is TGTGCCAGTACCCAGGGTTTCGGCGAGCAGTACTTC. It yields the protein CASTQGFGEQYF.